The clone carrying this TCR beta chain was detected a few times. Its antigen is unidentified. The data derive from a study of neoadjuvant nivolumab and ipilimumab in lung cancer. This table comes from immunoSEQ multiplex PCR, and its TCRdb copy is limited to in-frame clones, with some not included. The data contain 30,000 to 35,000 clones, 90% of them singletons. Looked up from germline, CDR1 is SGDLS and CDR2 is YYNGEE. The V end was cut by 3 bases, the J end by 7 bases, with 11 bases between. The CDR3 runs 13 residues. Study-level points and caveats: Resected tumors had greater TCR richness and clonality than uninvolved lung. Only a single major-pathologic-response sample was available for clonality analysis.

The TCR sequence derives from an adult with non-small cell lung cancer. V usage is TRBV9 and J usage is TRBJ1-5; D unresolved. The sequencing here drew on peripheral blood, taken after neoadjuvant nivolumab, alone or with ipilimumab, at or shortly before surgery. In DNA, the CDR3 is TGTGCCAGCAGCGAGGGATCCCAACAGCCCCAGCATTTT. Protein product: CASSEGSQQPQHF.